This T cell receptor beta chain was found in a study of regulatory T cells in long-lasting Graves disease. Overall study results and limits: Graves' patients with persistent disease showed TCR diversity lower than patients newly diagnosed. Not thyroid tissue but only peripheral blood was studied.

This clonotype was seen ten or more times. What it binds is unknown. Relying on iRepertoire HTBI primers and Arm-PCR of CDR3 regions, the team built TCR beta libraries. TCRdb analysed the multiplex PCR reads with MiXCR anew, one entry per CDR3 protein. The sample has about 220,000 distinct CDR3 sequences; roughly 18% are singletons. The germline V gene encodes CDR1 SQVTM and CDR2 ANQGSEA. This CDR3 comprises 13 residues. V lost 5 bases and J 4 bases, leaving 14 bases between the germline ends. Time point here: newly diagnosed GD, antithyroid drugs for less than 3 months. TCR sequences were obtained from RNA taken from PBMCs. An endocrinology department in Xi'an, China, recruited the patients. The data also belong to a second study, concerning T cells in Graves' hyperthyroidism and ophthalmopathy. This second study says: Most expanded thyroid clonotypes above 0.001 also appeared in blood.

This sequence originates from a woman in her 30s with Graves disease. The chain recombines TRBV29-1 with TRBJ1-2; the D gene is possibly TRBD1 (5 bases). The source material was peripheral blood mononuclear cells (PBMCs), sampled at new diagnosis, from a patient treated with antithyroid drugs. The CDR3 loop reads CSVSSRGFYGYTF. The DNA for the CDR3 is TGCAGCGTTTCCTCGAGGGGTTTCTATGGCTACACCTTC.